A single sample gave rise to the 20 T cell receptor beta chains below, sequenced in a study of early T cells in non-severe SARS-CoV-2 infection. One entry per CDR3 protein, called by TCRdb with MiXCR from the 5' RACE reads. Among some 54,000 distinct CDR3 sequences listed, 8% to 10% were seen once. The specimen was whole blood. Receptors originate from an adult who was a healthcare worker with PCR-confirmed SARS-CoV-2 infection or an uninfected control (not recorded which).

There are a few counts of this clonotype. The CDR3, as DNA: TGCAGCGTTGGTGTACTCAGTACTAATACGCAGTATTTT. It specifies CSVGVLSTNTQYF. The J gene is TRBJ2-3, the V gene TRBV29-1; D gene uncertain. Trimming removed 4 bases at V and 7 bases at J, with 15 bases between. This CDR3 contains 13 residues. CDR1 and CDR2 (germline): SQVTM, ANQGSEA.

This clonotype was seen more than once but under ten times. CDR3 protein: CASSDVPSGNTIYF. CDR3 DNA: TGTGCCAGCTCAGACGTCCCCTCTGGAAACACCATATATTTT. V is TRBV18 and J is TRBJ1-3, with D hard to call. The CDR3 runs 14 residues. The germline V gene encodes CDR1 KGHSH and CDR2 LQKENI. Trimming left V 5 bases short and J 0 bases short, with 8 bases between.

This clonotype was counted many times. This chain connects TRBV20-1 to TRBJ2-7, with 7 positions matching TRBD2. Germline V gene lookup returns CDR1 DFQATT and CDR2 SNEGSKA (reference sequence). Germline trimming cut 3 bases from V and 5 bases from J; bases unmatched to any gene: 7. The CDR3 covers 13 residues. DNA of the CDR3: TGCAGTGCTAGCCGTATCGGGACTAACGAGCAGTACTTC. Translated: CSASRIGTNEQYF.

V usage is TRBV29-1 and J usage is TRBJ2-2; 8 bases agree with TRBD2. This CDR3 has 14 residues. CDR1 and CDR2 (germline): SQVTM, ANQGSEA. The V gene end was trimmed by 7 bases and the J gene end by 2 bases; junction bases not matched to a gene: 6. The CDR3: CSGGTSLNTGELFF. The CDR3 bases are TGCAGCGGGGGGACTAGTTTAAACACCGGGGAGCTGTTTTTT.

This clonotype appeared many times. The chain has TRBV2 and TRBJ2-7; D gene uncertain. V lost 8 bases and J lost 7, with 18 bases in between. CDR3 size: 13 residues. Looked up from germline, CDR1 is SNHLY and CDR2 is FYNNEI. In DNA, the CDR3 is TGTGCCAGCGTATTATTCTCACTCCTTGAGCAGTACTTC. As protein: CASVLFSLLEQYF.

There are many counts of this clonotype. CDR3 protein: CASSFGSAANTGELFF. The DNA for the CDR3 is TGTGCCAGCAGCTTTGGGAGCGCTGCTAACACCGGGGAGCTGTTTTTT. The chain joins TRBV11-3 to TRBJ2-2, with D maybe TRBD2 (5 bases). Germline loops: CDR1 SGHNT, CDR2 YENEEA. CDR3 length: 16 amino acids. V lost 3 bases to trimming and J lost 2 bases, with 13 bases between them. Variable domain in full (rest from reference TRBV11-3 and TRBJ2-2): EAGVVQSPRYKIIEKKQPVAFWCNPISGHNTLYWYLQNLGQGPELLIRYENEEAVDDSQLPKDRFSAERLKGVDSTLKIQPAELGDSAVYLCASSFGSAANTGELFFGEGSRLTVL.

There are many counts of this clonotype. The chain is built from TRBV20-1 and TRBJ1-5; D gene ambiguous. Deletions cut 4 bases from V and 3 bases from J, with 10 bases between. Germline V lookup: CDR1 DFQATT, CDR2 SNEGSKA (reference sequence). This CDR3 is built from 13 residues. CDR3 DNA: TGCAGTGCTAATGAAAGCCCCAATCAGCCCCAGCATTTT. Its translation is CSANESPNQPQHF.

This clonotype turned up a few times. V and J are TRBV6-5 and TRBJ2-6; D perhaps matches TRBD1 (5 bases). Germline V gene lookup returns CDR1 MNHEY and CDR2 SVGAGI. The CDR3 extends over 18 amino acids. Trimming removed 2 bases from V and 0 bases from J, with 14 bases in between. CDR3 loop: CASSYIGASLSGANVLTF. The CDR3 nucleotides are TGTGCCAGCAGTTACATAGGGGCCTCTCTCTCTGGGGCCAACGTCCTGACTTTC.

This clonotype was observed at least ten times. This chain links TRBV7-9 with TRBJ2-1; D may be TRBD1 (6 bases). V lost 5 bases, J lost 9 bases, and 11 bases lay in between. This CDR3 is built from 12 residues. CDR1 is SEHNR, CDR2 FQNEAQ, per germline (reference sequence). CDR3 in DNA: TGTGCCAGCAGCCGGCAGGGGCCTGAGCAGTTCTTC. This gives the protein CASSRQGPEQFF.

This clonotype was counted a few times. The chain employs TRBV7-2 and TRBJ2-1, with 14 bases that match TRBD2. This CDR3 comprises 17 residues. The junction had 10 bases not matched to a gene; V was cut back by 5 bases and J by 7 bases. The germline CDR1 and CDR2 sequences are SGHTA and FQGNSA. The DNA of the CDR3 is TGTGCCAGCAGCACCAGGCTCGGGACTAGCGGGAGTAATGAGCAGTTCTTC. Translation gives CASSTRLGTSGSNEQFF.

This clonotype has ten or more counts. The chain is built from TRBV11-3 and TRBJ2-1, with D possibly TRBD1 on 6 matching bases. This CDR3 comprises 13 residues. Germline values: CDR1 SGHNT, CDR2 YENEEA. The germline V and J ends were trimmed by 0 bases and 11 bases, with 11 bases remaining between them. CDR3 sequence: CASSLEDSFKQFF. CDR3 nucleotides: TGTGCCAGCAGCTTAGAGGACAGCTTCAAGCAGTTCTTC.

In this sample, this clonotype turned up many times. In DNA, the CDR3 is TGTGCCACCTCTCAGGGCCCGGGCACTGAAGCTTTCTTT. This gives the protein CATSQGPGTEAFF. The chain links TRBV24-1 to TRBJ1-1; TRBD1 is a possible D gene (5 bases). This CDR3 has 13 residues. CDR1 and CDR2 from the germline V gene are KGHDR and SFDVKD. Trimming pared 9 bases from V and 4 bases from J, leaving 14 bases between.

This clonotype was detected many times. The chain links TRBV20-1 to TRBJ2-1; TRBD1 might be the D (7 bases). CDR3 length equals 14 residues. Germline-derived CDR1 and CDR2 are DFQATT and SNEGSKA (reference sequence). V shed 4 bases and J shed 3 bases, with 13 bases lying between them. CDR3 loop: CSAMRDSNYNEQFF. CDR3 bases: TGCAGTGCTATGCGGGACAGTAACTACAATGAGCAGTTCTTC.

This clonotype was observed at least ten times. V gene TRBV25-1 combines with J gene TRBJ2-1, with 7 positions matching TRBD2. The germline V gene has CDR1 MGHDK and CDR2 SYGVNS. This CDR3 has 14 amino acids. V trimming: 2 bases; J trimming: 8 bases; junction bases outside the gene matches: 6. The CDR3 loop is CASSEGGGSDEQFF. The CDR3 nucleotides read TGTGCCAGCAGTGAAGGCGGCGGGAGCGATGAGCAGTTCTTC.

This clonotype has more than one count but fewer than ten. The rearrangement links TRBV7-2 to TRBJ2-4; 7 bases are a match to TRBD1. V was pared by 5 bases and J by 2 bases, with 6 bases of the junction left unmatched. Looked up from germline, CDR1 is SGHTA and CDR2 is FQGNSA. CDR3 length equals 15 residues. The DNA of the CDR3 is TGTGCCAGCAGCCCTCGGGGACAGACCAAAAACATTCAGTACTTC. This sequence encodes CASSPRGQTKNIQYF.

In this sample, this clonotype turned up many times. This chain joins TRBV29-1 and TRBJ2-7; a weak D match, TRBD1 (6 bases). The V end lost 6 bases, the J end lost 5 bases, and 26 bases lay between the germline ends. This CDR3 is built from 16 residues. The germline V gene has CDR1 SQVTM and CDR2 ANQGSEA. CDR3 bases: TGCAGCGTGGTTGGGGTCAGGGGAGCCGGAAGTAACGAGCAGTACTTC. Translated: CSVVGVRGAGSNEQYF.

This clonotype was seen only a few times. The V call is TRBV5-4, the J call TRBJ2-1, with TRBD2 matching over 11 bases. With V trimmed by 4 bases and J by 7 bases, 10 bases remained unmatched. The germline V gene has CDR1 SGHNT and CDR2 YYREEE (reference sequence). The CDR3 consists of 16 residues. The CDR3 DNA follows: TGTGCCAGCAGCCGGGCCGGGACTAGCGGACCTAATGAGCAGTTCTTC. Translating gives CASSRAGTSGPNEQFF.

There are many counts of this clonotype. The rearrangement joins TRBV3-1 to TRBJ1-5; D call uncertain. Germline-derived CDR1 and CDR2 are LGHDT and YNNKEL (reference sequence). The CDR3 extends over 13 amino acids. V lost 8 bases to trimming and J lost 4 bases, with 12 bases between them. The chain's CDR3 is CASGGEGNQPQHF. Here the CDR3 DNA reads TGTGCCAGCGGTGGGGAAGGGAATCAGCCCCAGCATTTT.

This clonotype was counted many times. V and J are TRBV6-2 or TRBV6-3 and TRBJ2-3, with D tentatively TRBD2 (6 bases). With 5 bases removed from V and 5 bases from J, the gap between germline ends came to 17 bases. The CDR3 contains 15 residues. Germline values: CDR1 MNHEY, CDR2 SVGEGT. The CDR3 protein is CASSKTGLRGDTQYF. DNA for the CDR3: TGTGCCAGCAGTAAGACGGGACTCCGCGGAGATACGCAGTATTTT.

This clonotype has only a few counts. The J gene is TRBJ2-7, the V gene TRBV29-1, with D possibly being TRBD2 (7 bases). This CDR3 spans 12 amino acids. Trimming took 6 bases from V and 2 from J, leaving 11 bases between them. Germline V gene data show CDR1 as SQVTM and CDR2 as ANQGSEA. The CDR3 sequence: CSVGGTTYEQYF. Here the CDR3 DNA reads TGCAGCGTGGGAGGGACAACCTACGAGCAGTACTTC.